The entry below gives a single TCR beta chain sequence along with its context. Per the study methods: From reference gene primer amplification, estimates of nucleated cell counts were derived. Profiling relied on immunoSEQ multiplex PCR, and the TCRdb table lists in-frame clones only, not all of them. The V and J calls and the clone size are those of that table, but D and trimming were determined from the DNA. The sample holds 200,000 to 300,000 clones, 70% to 90% seen once. The CDR3 sequence is 15 residues long. Losses at the gene ends were 0 bases for V and 3 bases for J; bases not matched to a gene: 5. Germline CDR1 SGHKS, CDR2 YYEKEE (reference sequence). The data are from a study of blood T cell repertoires in COVID-19. The overall study: Sites across the United States, Italy and Spain contributed samples from acute and convalescent COVID-19. In each case, the material was cDNA or gDNA derived from T cells, B-cell-depleted T cells, or PBMCs.

The V gene is TRBV5-5, the J gene TRBJ2-7; 8 nucleotides line up with TRBD1. Sample: peripheral blood. This sequence was found in an older man with acute or convalescent COVID-19. The CDR3 protein is CASSLATGEVYEQYF. CDR3 in DNA: TGTGCCAGCAGCTTGGCGACAGGGGAAGTCTACGAGCAGTACTTC.